This TCR beta chain came from a study of T cell responses to AZD1222 COVID-19 vaccine. Study details: Investigators merged groups given second doses at roughly 4 or roughly 12 weeks.

Whole-study results and caveats: White British ancestry dominated among donors, who included more females, and clonal diversity was possibly underestimated. A reported finding is that nearly half of spike-specific TCRs target unmutated variant regions. Elevations in Spike-specific TCR breadth and depth followed administration of two AZD1222 doses.

The CDR3 spans 16 residues. V shed 4 bases and J 2 bases; nucleotides not matched to a gene: 11. Germline CDR1 SGHNT, CDR2 YYREEE (reference sequence). Here immunoSEQ multiplex PCR was the method, and the copy in TCRdb shows in-frame clones only, minus some. The sample records 110,000 to 150,000 clones, approximately 90% being singletons. Regarding this clone: Its antigen is not identified.

The starting material was peripheral blood, obtained on day 0 of AZD1222 vaccination. This TCR derives from an adult in good health. The J gene is TRBJ1-1, the V gene TRBV5-4, with 7 bases aligning to TRBD1. The CDR3 here is CASSPGQATGNTEAFF. The CDR3 DNA reads TGTGCCAGCAGCCCCGGACAGGCCACTGGAAACACTGAAGCTTTCTTT.